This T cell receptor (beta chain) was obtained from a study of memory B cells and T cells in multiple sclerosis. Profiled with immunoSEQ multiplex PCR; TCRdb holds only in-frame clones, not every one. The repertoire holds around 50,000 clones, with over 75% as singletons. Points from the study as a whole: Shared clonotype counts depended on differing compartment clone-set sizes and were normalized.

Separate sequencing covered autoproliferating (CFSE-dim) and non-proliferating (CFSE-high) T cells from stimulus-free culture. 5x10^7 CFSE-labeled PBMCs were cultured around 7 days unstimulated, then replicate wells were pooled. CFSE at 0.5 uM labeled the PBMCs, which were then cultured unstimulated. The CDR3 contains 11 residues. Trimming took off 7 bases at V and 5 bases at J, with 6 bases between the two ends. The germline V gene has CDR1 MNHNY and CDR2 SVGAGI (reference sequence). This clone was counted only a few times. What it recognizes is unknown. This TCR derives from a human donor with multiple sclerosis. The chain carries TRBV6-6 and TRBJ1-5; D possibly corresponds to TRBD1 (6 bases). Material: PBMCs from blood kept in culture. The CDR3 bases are TGTGCCAGCAAGGGGGATCAGCCCCAGCATTTT. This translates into CASKGDQPQHF.